This is a list of T cell receptor beta chains from one sample in a study of sequential checkpoint blockade in melanoma. The table came from immunoSEQ multiplex PCR; TCRdb's copy has only in-frame clones and leaves some out. The sample includes around 12,000 clones, approximately 69% of them seen just once. The specimen was CD8+ T cells sorted from blood (inferred from file names), collected from a patient given nivolumab and ipilimumab in sequence. The receptors were gathered from a human donor with melanoma. CDR3s leave out the opening cysteine and the closing phenylalanine or tryptophan. Some rows have no size entry. The others give once, few or many, or a class for an expanded clone.

>.|TRBV5-1|TRBJ1-1
ASSLVGQVDPEAF
>once|TRBV4-1|TRBJ2-7
ASSPRDRGHSYEQY
>.|TRBV7-9|TRBJ2-3
ASSLSGDTQY
>few|TRBV7-9|TRBJ1-1
ASRPEGSTEAF
>.|TRBV5-1|TRBJ2-3
ASSLTSLSTDTQY
>.|TRBV2|TRBJ1-3
ASHSSEGADTIY
>.|TRBV5-1|TRBJ1-1
ASSLVPGLNTEAF
>.|TRBV27|TRBJ2-7
ATRGSLTYEQY
>once|TRBV6-6|TRBJ1-6
ASSSPRGGESPLH
>.|TRBV4-3|TRBJ1-4
ASSQVGASEKLF
>.|TRBV9|TRBJ2-1
ASSIQGMDEQF
>.|TRBV10-3|TRBJ1-6
AISRTGDNSPLH
>.|TRBV4-3|TRBJ1-5
ASSQGTGSEQPQH
>.|TRBV7-8|TRBJ2-7
ASSLDSGTGVNEQY
>.|TRBV27|TRBJ1-5
ASSSRQGDQPQH
>.|TRBV9|TRBJ2-1
ASSARTGGAWYNEQF
>.|TRBV2|.
ASSDPGVSSYEQY
>few|TRBV5-4|TRBJ2-5
ASSSLDREGIETQY
>.|TRBV9|TRBJ1-2
ASSAPDGQGYT
>.|TRBV6-1|TRBJ1-1
ASSETAEGTEAF
>.|TRBV30|TRBJ2-3
AWSPLGERGNTQY
>.|TRBV4-3|TRBJ2-2
ASSQDRGTGTGELF
>.|TRBV19|TRBJ2-7
ASSTGQSYEQY
>.|TRBV9|TRBJ2-3
ASSVAGQGLTDTQY
>.|TRBV6-4|TRBJ2-5
ASSLTSGGGETQY